The entry below describes one TCR beta chain. The antigen is not known. As to treatment: some 20 received Ad26.COV2.S at low or high dose, single or two shots; about 5 received placebo; per-sample allocation not given. Sampling took place 63 days after the first vaccine or placebo injection. Expressing Wuhan-strain SARS-CoV-2 spike, an Ad26 vector served as the vaccine. Libraries were prepared by immunoSEQ multiplex PCR; TCRdb keeps only in-frame clonotypes and omits some of them. The sample carries under 300,000 clones, 87% recorded once. Germline V gives CDR1 SQVTM, CDR2 ANQGSEA. Trimming removed 4 bases from V and 2 bases from J, with 9 bases in between. This CDR3 comprises 13 residues. These data originate in a study of Ad26.COV2.S vaccination and SARS-CoV-2 variants. Study details: Donor had been placed in the Ad26.COV2.S arm of the COV1001 trial. Once or twice, 56 days apart, Ad26.COV2.S was delivered intramuscularly. Broader study findings: Spike-specific TCR breadth was greater after Ad26.COV2.S than placebo.

The rearrangement uses TRBV29-1 and TRBJ1-5; no clear D. Sequencing was performed on peripheral blood, taken in a trial of Ad26.COV2.S vaccine versus placebo. The TCR was taken from a person between 18 and 59 years old who received the Ad26.COV2.S COVID-19 vaccine or a placebo. Here the CDR3 reads CSVADGGNQPQHF. The CDR3, as DNA: TGCAGCGTTGCGGACGGTGGCAATCAGCCCCAGCATTTT.